What follows are 23 T cell receptor beta chains derived from one specimen sequenced in a study of radiation and T cells in renal cell carcinoma (TCRdb year 2020). The time point label on this specimen signifies: baseline pretreatment blood. This specimen's treatment or condition label, interpreted: 15 Gy SBRT to primary tumor, nephrectomy 4 weeks later. The library was prepared using the immunoSEQ multiplex PCR assay. The table comes from immuneACCESS by way of TCRdb, which keeps in-frame sequences with V and J called. Part of the clones is missing from these tables; in studies checked, under half for an unresolved V gene and the rest for unknown reasons. The sample yields about 130,000 clones; about 88% were counted once. Around 12% of the sample goes to the ten largest clones. The starting material was blood, obtained from a patient whose treatment included radiotherapy and nephrectomy. The receptor set was obtained from a woman aged 45-65 years with renal cell carcinoma.

This sequence joins TRBV5-1 and TRBJ1-4; D remains ambiguous. Germline CDR1 is SGHRS and CDR2 is YFSETQ. The length of the CDR3 is 13 residues. With 0 bases removed from V and 7 bases from J, the gap between germline ends came to 7 bases. DNA for the CDR3: TGCGCCAGCAGCTTGGTAACAGCTGAAAAACTGTTTTTT. This codes for CASSLVTAEKLFF. The full variable domain, with the rest looked up from reference TRBV5-1 and TRBJ1-4, is KAGVTQTPRYLIKTRGQQVTLSCSPISGHRSVSWYQQTPGQGLQFLFEYFSETQRNKGNFPGRFSGRQFSNSRSEMNVSTLELGDSALYLCASSLVTAEKLFFGSGTQLSVL.

This clone was picked up a small number of times. The V call is TRBV13, the J call TRBJ1-1; no definite D call. The V gene lost 2 bases and the J gene lost 1 base, with 5 bases spanning the gap. The V gene's germline CDR1 is PRHDT and CDR2 FYEKMQ (reference sequence). The CDR3 totals 13 residues. CDR3 sequence: CASSLTGNTEAFF. Here the CDR3 DNA reads TGTGCCAGCAGCTTAACGGGGAACACTGAAGCTTTCTTT.

The CDR3: CASSPRDSVFLGYTF. Written as DNA, the CDR3 is TGCGCCAGCAGCCCCCGGGACAGCGTTTTTCTCGGCTACACCTTC. The chain joins TRBV5-1 to TRBJ1-2, with TRBD1 identical over 7 bases. CDR3 length: 15 residues. V lost 4 bases, J lost 8 bases, and 14 bases stayed unmatched. Looked up from germline, CDR1 is SGHRS and CDR2 is YFSETQ. The variable domain in full, with the rest retrieved from reference TRBV5-1 and TRBJ1-2, is KAGVTQTPRYLIKTRGQQVTLSCSPISGHRSVSWYQQTPGQGLQFLFEYFSETQRNKGNFPGRFSGRQFSNSRSEMNVSTLELGDSALYLCASSPRDSVFLGYTFGSGTRLTVV.

The V and J genes are TRBV4-2 and TRBJ1-2; the D is unclear. CDR1 is LGHNA, CDR2 YNFKEQ, per germline. V was trimmed by 0 bases and J by 4 bases, leaving 9 bases between them. This CDR3 has 14 residues. The CDR3 nucleotides are TGTGCCAGCAGCCAAGAAACGGGAACCTATGGCTACACCTTC. This sequence encodes CASSQETGTYGYTF.

The chain couples TRBV2 to TRBJ2-3; TRBD1 agrees at 7 bases. Losses at the gene ends were 5 bases for V and 0 bases for J; bases not matched to a gene: 17. Germline loops: CDR1 SNHLY, CDR2 FYNNEI. The CDR3 consists of 19 residues. Written as DNA, the CDR3 is TGTGCCAGCAGTTTGGAGACAGGGTACACATTCCCTAGCACAGATACGCAGTATTTT. Translated, it gives CASSLETGYTFPSTDTQYF.

V gene TRBV19 combines with J gene TRBJ2-1; TRBD2 aligns across 8 bases. The CDR3 has 16 amino acids. Germline values: CDR1 LNHDA, CDR2 SQIVND (reference sequence). V lost 4 bases and J lost 2; bases outside the gene matches: 7. The CDR3 DNA reads TGTGCCAGTAGTAAAACCGGGACTAGTCCCTACAATGAGCAGTTCTTC. It encodes CASSKTGTSPYNEQFF.

The genes are TRBV6-5 and TRBJ2-1; D unresolved. The V gene lost 6 bases and the J gene lost 4 bases, with 16 bases spanning the gap. There are 15 residues in the CDR3. In germline, CDR1 is MNHEY, CDR2 SVGAGI. The CDR3: CASSPTHDRYNEQFF. The CDR3 coding sequence is TGTGCCAGCAGCCCAACGCATGACCGTTACAATGAGCAGTTCTTC.

V usage is TRBV9 and J usage is TRBJ2-7; 9 bases are shared with TRBD1. In germline, CDR1 is SGDLS, CDR2 YYNGEE. The CDR3 loop spans 14 amino acids. Trimming cost V 4 bases and J 2 bases; bases outside gene matches: 4. The chain's CDR3 is CASSLGQGPYEQYF. DNA for the CDR3: TGTGCCAGCAGCTTAGGACAGGGGCCCTACGAGCAGTACTTC.

The sample holds a few counts of this clone. The rearrangement joins TRBV19 to TRBJ1-2; 7 bases agree with TRBD1. This CDR3 comprises 13 residues. The V and J ends lost 4 bases and 4 bases, in that order; junction bases with no gene match: 3. Per germline, CDR1 LNHDA and CDR2 SQIVND (reference sequence). The CDR3 protein is CASSRDSRYGYTF. CDR3 in DNA: TGTGCCAGTAGTAGGGACAGTCGCTATGGCTACACCTTC.

This clone was counted a single time. This rearrangement joins TRBV6-5 to TRBJ2-7; possible D gene TRBD1, 6 bases. The germline V gene has CDR1 MNHEY and CDR2 SVGAGI. The V gene lost 2 bases and the J gene lost 0 bases, with 11 bases spanning the gap. The CDR3 spans 15 residues. The chain's CDR3 is CASSYAGDPSYEQYF. The CDR3 coding sequence is TGTGCCAGCAGTTACGCAGGGGACCCCTCCTACGAGCAGTACTTC.

The chain combines TRBV30 with TRBJ1-4; a possible D gene is TRBD1 (5 bases). CDR1 is GTSNPN, CDR2 SVGIG, per germline (reference sequence). The CDR3 has 12 residues. V lost 1 base, J lost 8 bases, and 8 bases lay in between. The CDR3 DNA is TGTGCCTGGAGTGGGGGCGTAGAAAAACTGTTTTTT. This codes for CAWSGGVEKLFF. Together with reference TRBV30 and TRBJ1-4, the CDR3 gives the full variable domain: SQTIHQWPATLVQPVGSPLSLECTVEGTSNPNLYWYRQAAGRGLQLLFYSVGIGQISSEVPQNLSASRPQDRQFILSSKKLLLSDSGFYLCAWSGGVEKLFFGSGTQLSVL.

This clone turned up a few times. This sequence joins TRBV13 and TRBJ1-2; D gene ambiguous. CDR3 length: 17 residues. V was cut by 6 bases and J by 0 bases, with 20 bases left in between. Germline V gene data show CDR1 as PRHDT and CDR2 as FYEKMQ (reference sequence). The CDR3 is CASRDALLKAANYGYTF. CDR3 coding DNA: TGTGCCAGCAGGGACGCCCTCCTGAAGGCAGCTAACTATGGCTACACCTTC.

The genes are TRBV12-5 and TRBJ2-1; 9 bases fit TRBD2. V lost 1 base to trimming and J lost 9 bases; unmatched junction nucleotides: 7. Germline CDR1 and CDR2: LGHNT and FRNRAP. This CDR3 spans 15 amino acids. The CDR3 DNA reads as TGTGCTAGTGGTTTGGGCGGGGGGGCCGTGAGTGAGCAGTTCTTC. It yields the protein CASGLGGGAVSEQFF.

The chain uses TRBV21-1 and TRBJ1-5; TRBD1 was called by the table and not checked on the DNA. TRBV21-1 is reported as a pseudogene. There are 16 residues in the CDR3. The CDR3 DNA sequence: TGTGCCAGCAGCAAAGGTGGACAGGATAGCAATCAGCCCCAGCATTTT. The encoded protein is CASSKGGQDSNQPQHF.

The chain links TRBV7-2 to TRBJ1-2; 8 positions match TRBD1. CDR1 and CDR2 from the germline V gene are SGHTA and FQGNSA. V shed 5 bases and J 7 bases; nucleotides not matched to a gene: 3. The CDR3 consists of 12 residues. The CDR3 DNA follows: TGTGCCAGCAGCATAGGACAGGGTGGCTACACCTTC. Amino acid sequence: CASSIGQGGYTF.

This chain connects TRBV15 to TRBJ1-2, with D possibly matching TRBD1 (6 bases). This CDR3 has 15 residues. The V gene's germline CDR1 is LNHNV and CDR2 YYDKDF (reference sequence). V lost 0 bases to trimming and J lost 3 bases, with 11 bases between them. The DNA for the CDR3 is TGTGCCACCAGCAGAGAACAGGGTGGCTACTATGGCTACACCTTC. Protein sequence: CATSREQGGYYGYTF.

The rearrangement uses TRBV7-2 and TRBJ1-2; D call uncertain. CDR3 length: 16 residues. Trimming took off 5 bases at V and 3 bases at J, with 19 bases between the two ends. Germline lookup yields CDR1 SGHTA and CDR2 FQGNSA. The CDR3 reads CASSIPPPPRDYGYTF. In nucleotides, the CDR3 is TGTGCCAGCAGCATACCTCCACCCCCGAGGGACTATGGCTACACCTTC.

The CDR3 DNA reads as TGTGCCAGTAGTCCATTCAGGGGGGCGCCTAATGAAAAACTGTTTTTT. Its protein product is CASSPFRGAPNEKLFF. V is TRBV19 and J is TRBJ1-4; 7 positions match TRBD1. V lost 5 bases and J lost 3; bases outside the gene matches: 9. CDR3 length: 16 residues. The germline V gene encodes CDR1 LNHDA and CDR2 SQIVND (reference sequence).

This clone has only one observation. CDR3 DNA: TGTGCCAGCAGGGAAGGGGGGGGCAGGAACGAGCAGTACTTC. Translation: CASREGGGRNEQYF. The chain carries TRBV25-1 and TRBJ2-5, with TRBD2 as a possible D gene (7 bases). The J call may be incorrect, as the DNA end agrees better with TRBJ2-7. The CDR3 length is 14 residues. Looked up from germline, CDR1 is MGHDK and CDR2 is SYGVNS.

The J gene is TRBJ2-7, the V gene TRBV7-2; 9 bases align to TRBD2. This CDR3 comprises 15 residues. The V gene end was trimmed by 5 bases and the J gene end by 0 bases; junction bases not matched to a gene: 5. The V gene's germline CDR1 is SGHTA and CDR2 FQGNSA. For the CDR3, the DNA is TGTGCCAGCAGCCGGGGACTAGCCGGCTCCTACGAGCAGTACTTC. Its protein is CASSRGLAGSYEQYF.

This clone was counted only a few times. This same CDR3 is encoded by further DNA sequences in the sample. The V and J genes are TRBV7-9 and TRBJ1-1; maybe TRBD1 (6 bases). V was clipped by 3 bases and J by 1 base, with 6 bases between them. The germline gives CDR1 SEHNR, CDR2 FQNEAQ (reference sequence). The CDR3 length is 13 residues. CDR3 in DNA: TGTGCCAGCAGCTTGACAGGGAACACTGAAGCTTTCTTT. Residues: CASSLTGNTEAFF. Based on the CDR3 plus reference TRBV7-9 and TRBJ1-1, the full variable domain is DTGVSQNPRHKITKRGQNVTFRCDPISEHNRLYWYRQTLGQGPEFLTYFQNEAQLEKSRLLSDRFSAERPKGSFSTLEIQRTEQGDSAMYLCASSLTGNTEAFFGQGTRLTVV.

The gene calls are TRBV6-5 and TRBJ2-5; unclear D gene. The CDR3 covers 15 residues. Germline assignment: CDR1 MNHEY and CDR2 SVGAGI. Trimming took off 7 bases at V and 1 base at J, with 16 bases between the two ends. The CDR3 is CASTSSHRPQETQYF. In nucleotides, the CDR3 is TGTGCCAGCACCTCCAGCCACCGACCCCAAGAGACCCAGTACTTC.

The J gene is TRBJ2-5, the V gene TRBV30; D call uncertain. This CDR3 is built from 14 residues. Deletions cut 1 base from V and 3 bases from J, with 12 bases between. CDR1 is GTSNPN and CDR2 is SVGIG in the germline V gene (reference sequence). The CDR3 DNA reads TGTGCCTGGAGTGGGGTAGGGCAGAAAGAGACCCAGTACTTC. Its translation: CAWSGVGQKETQYF.